These 22 T cell receptor beta chains were sequenced from one sample in a study of T-cell memory formation after mild COVID-19. TCRdb processed the 5' RACE reads anew with MiXCR; each CDR3 protein has one entry. The table lists 300,000 to 350,000 distinct CDR3 sequences, less than 20% of them singletons. The source material was PBMCs or a T cell subset sorted from them (not recorded which). The receptors derive from a man aged 18 to 30 who had mild COVID-19 (a few samples of this study predate the infection). Cell type and time point are not known.

This clonotype was detected many times. One junction end does not reproduce the germline sequence, and a read error may be involved. The chain combines TRBV12-3 or TRBV12-4 with TRBJ1-1; a possible D gene is TRBD1 (6 bases). This CDR3 contains 14 residues. CDR3 amino acids: CASSLGTLNTEAFF. The CDR3 DNA reads TGTGCCAGCAGCTTAGGGACACTGAACACTGAAGCTTTCTTT.

This clonotype was seen repeatedly, ten times or more. The rearrangement links TRBV6-2 or TRBV6-3 to TRBJ2-1; D is possibly TRBD1 (5 bases). The CDR3 spans 11 residues. Looked up from germline, CDR1 is MNHEY and CDR2 is SVGEGT. V lost 5 bases and J 8 bases, leaving 7 bases between the germline ends. Here the CDR3 reads CASSLGDEQFF. The CDR3 DNA reads TGTGCCAGCAGTCTAGGGGATGAGCAGTTCTTC.

J is TRBJ2-7 and V is TRBV7-9; unclear D gene. Between the trimmed V and J ends, which lost 10 bases and 4 bases, there was a span of 20 bases. The germline gives CDR1 SEHNR, CDR2 FQNEAQ (reference sequence). CDR3 size: 14 residues. CDR3 coding DNA: TGTGCCACTAGTGTCGCTCGAGCACCATACGAGCAGTACTTC. Its translation is CATSVARAPYEQYF.

This clonotype has only a few counts. J is TRBJ1-2 and V is TRBV6-5; the match to TRBD1 covers 8 bases. The CDR3 sequence is 15 residues long. Germline V gene sequence: CDR1 MNHEY, CDR2 SVGAGI. The ends lost 5 bases at V and 5 bases at J; junction bases unmatched: 10. DNA of the CDR3: TGTGCCAGCAGTCAACAATACACAGGGGGTTATGGCTACACCTTC. Its protein is CASSQQYTGGYGYTF.

This clonotype came up a few times. The chain recombines TRBV2 with TRBJ1-6; no clear D. The CDR3 totals 14 residues. From germline, CDR1 is SNHLY and CDR2 FYNNEI. V shed 8 bases and J shed 6 bases, with 14 bases lying between them. CDR3 nucleotides: TGTGCCAGCGGAGGCCGGAGTCTTAATTCACCCCTCCACTTT. It translates to CASGGRSLNSPLHF.

The rearrangement links TRBV4-1 to TRBJ1-1; maybe TRBD1 (6 bases). The CDR3 is made up of 15 amino acids. Germline loops: CDR1 MGHRA, CDR2 YSYEKL. The V and J ends lost 4 bases and 1 base respectively, with 13 bases between them. CDR3 in amino acids: CASSRTGTQNTEAFF. Written as DNA, the CDR3 is TGCGCCAGCAGCCGTACCGGGACACAGAACACTGAAGCTTTCTTT.

The chain uses TRBV4-2 and TRBJ2-1; the D gene could be TRBD1 or TRBD2 (5 bases each). Germline V CDR1 and CDR2: LGHNA, YNFKEQ. V shed 3 bases and J shed 8 bases, with 20 bases lying between them. CDR3 length: 16 amino acids. The CDR3 coding sequence is TGTGCCAGCAGCCACCTCGGGACGGCGGTTCGGGATGAGCAGTTCTTC. Encoded protein: CASSHLGTAVRDEQFF.

At least ten counts were recorded for this clonotype. The chain employs TRBV7-9 and TRBJ2-3; no clear D gene. V was pared by 0 bases and J by 4 bases, with 2 bases between. This CDR3 contains 12 residues. CDR1 is SEHNR and CDR2 is FQNEAQ in the germline V gene (reference sequence). The chain's CDR3 is CASSLAADTQYF. The DNA for the CDR3 is TGTGCCAGCAGCTTAGCGGCAGATACGCAGTATTTT.

Regarding this clonotype: This may be a read error: a much more frequent sequence differs by one nucleotide. The rearrangement joins TRBV7-2 to TRBJ2-3; perhaps D is TRBD1 or TRBD2 (5 bases each). The CDR3 covers 15 residues. Per the germline V gene, CDR1 is SGHTA and CDR2 is FQGNSA. V was shortened by 4 bases and J by 1 base, with 12 bases between the two germline ends. The CDR3 DNA sequence: TGTGCCAGCAGCTCCATAGAGGGGCGCACAGATACGCAGTATTTT. Protein: CASSSIEGRTDTQYF.

This clonotype was observed a handful of times. The rearrangement links TRBV12-3 or TRBV12-4 to TRBJ2-1; 9 positions match TRBD1. The CDR3 is 11 residues long. The J segment lost 14 bases and the V segment lost 3 bases, leaving 2 bases of the junction unmatched. CDR3 residues: CASSLGQGKFF. CDR3 sequence (DNA): TGTGCCAGCAGTTTGGGACAGGGAAAGTTCTTC.

This clonotype was detected a few times. The CDR3 sequence is CASSYRGRTDTQYF. In DNA form, the CDR3 reads TGTGCCAGCAGTTACAGGGGGCGCACAGATACGCAGTATTTT. V is TRBV6-5 and J is TRBJ2-3; TRBD1 agrees at 7 bases. CDR1 MNHEY and CDR2 SVGAGI come from the germline V gene. V dropped 2 bases and J dropped 1; count of bases not matched to a gene: 0. The CDR3 totals 14 residues.

The chain employs TRBV12-3 or TRBV12-4 and TRBJ2-5, with TRBD2 as a possible D gene (6 bases). The CDR3 has 13 residues. V lost 3 bases and J lost 5, with 10 bases in between. CDR3 coding DNA: TGTGCCAGCAGTTTGCAGCGGGTGGAGACCCAGTACTTC. Translated: CASSLQRVETQYF.

The chain carries TRBV5-1 and TRBJ1-1; D ambiguous. The CDR3 runs to 17 residues. V shed 2 bases and J shed 4 bases, with 21 bases lying between them. Germline loops: CDR1 SGHRS, CDR2 YFSETQ. The CDR3 loop reads CASSLSGRSVGGTEAFF. The CDR3 coding sequence is TGCGCCAGCAGCTTATCTGGGAGGTCCGTGGGAGGCACTGAAGCTTTCTTT.

This clonotype was seen a few times. This rearrangement joins TRBV4-3 to TRBJ1-1, with 11 bases that match TRBD1. The J segment lost 6 bases and the V segment lost 3 bases, leaving 6 bases of the junction unmatched. Per the germline V gene, CDR1 is LGHNA and CDR2 is YSLEER. The CDR3 contains 15 residues. This chain's CDR3 is CASSQADRGHSEAFF. The CDR3 DNA reads TGCGCCAGCAGCCAGGCGGACAGGGGGCATTCTGAAGCTTTCTTT.

This clonotype turned up a few times. J is TRBJ2-1 and V is TRBV11-2; TRBD2 is a possible D gene (5 bases). CDR3 length equals 13 residues. Germline V gives CDR1 SGHAT, CDR2 FQNNGV. Trimming cost V 5 bases and J 6 bases, with 11 bases left between them. The CDR3 loop reads CASSTTRSNEQFF. The CDR3 DNA is TGTGCCAGCAGCACCACTAGGTCCAATGAGCAGTTCTTC.

V is TRBV7-3 and J is TRBJ2-5; D possibly corresponds to TRBD2 (6 bases). V lost 6 bases and J lost 1, with 12 bases in between. The CDR3 is 14 amino acids. Germline V gene sequence: CDR1 SGHTA, CDR2 FQGTGA. Written as DNA, the CDR3 is TGTGCCAGCAGTCATAGCGGTACCCAAGAGACCCAGTACTTC. Protein product: CASSHSGTQETQYF.

In this sample, this clonotype turned up once. The chain joins TRBV6-5 to TRBJ1-1; D ambiguous. This CDR3 contains 17 residues. CDR1 and CDR2 from the germline V gene are MNHEY and SVGAGI. V shed 7 bases and J shed 5 bases, with 26 bases lying between them. CDR3 bases: TGTGCCAGCACGCCTCGCTTTTTACGGGGATCTGTGACTGAAGCTTTCTTT. Translating gives CASTPRFLRGSVTEAFF.

The chain has TRBV7-7 and TRBJ2-3; 8 nucleotides agree with TRBD2. The CDR3 totals 14 residues. The germline CDR1 and CDR2 sequences are SSHAT and FNYEAQ (reference sequence). This chain's CDR3 is CASSPGGASDTQYF. DNA for the CDR3: TGTGCTAGCTCCCCCGGGGGGGCCTCAGATACGCAGTATTTT.

V gene TRBV5-1 combines with J gene TRBJ2-7; 8 positions match TRBD1. Germline V lookup: CDR1 SGHRS, CDR2 YFSETQ. The CDR3 has 14 amino acids. V shed 2 bases and J 5 bases; nucleotides not matched to a gene: 6. DNA for the CDR3: TGCGCCAGCAGCTTAGACAGGGGTGGAAACGAGCAGTACTTC. This sequence encodes CASSLDRGGNEQYF.

Ten or more counts support this clonotype. This chain links TRBV29-1 with TRBJ2-1, with 10 bases fitting TRBD1. The germline gives CDR1 SQVTM, CDR2 ANQGSEA. V shed 3 bases, J shed 15 bases, and the junction held 5 bases outside the gene matches. The CDR3 runs to 11 residues. In DNA, the CDR3 is TGCAGCGTTGACGGGGGACAGGGGAGGTTCTTC. Its protein is CSVDGGQGRFF.

This clonotype has only a few counts. J is TRBJ1-1 and V is TRBV4-1, with D perhaps matching TRBD1 (5 bases). Deletions cut 2 bases from V and 5 bases from J, with 9 bases between. CDR1 is MGHRA and CDR2 is YSYEKL in the germline V gene. CDR3 size: 13 residues. The chain's CDR3 is CASSQTRVTEAFF. CDR3 in DNA: TGCGCCAGCAGCCAAACCAGGGTAACTGAAGCTTTCTTT.

This clonotype showed up just a few times. The chain couples TRBV18 to TRBJ1-5, with a possible D match to TRBD1 (6 bases). CDR1 KGHSH and CDR2 LQKENI come from the germline V gene. The V end was cut by 3 bases, the J end by 2 bases, with 11 bases between. CDR3 length: 15 residues. The CDR3: CASSPNRVGNQPQHF. The CDR3 DNA reads as TGTGCCAGCTCACCCAACAGGGTTGGCAATCAGCCCCAGCATTTT.